Below are 4 T cell receptor beta chains sequenced from a single sample in a study of cytomegalovirus exposure and HLA in healthy donors. It was with 60 Vbeta and 13 Jbeta primers that the PCR ran. Only in-frame clones appear in the TCRdb table, and some are missing; sequencing was by immunoSEQ multiplex PCR. The sample holds about 83,000 clones, about 79% seen once. Sequenced sample: PBMCs. The receptors derive from a man between 18 and 29 years old in good health and CMV-seropositive.

This CDR3 is CASRNRNTEAFF. As DNA, the CDR3 is TGTGCCAGTAGAAATAGGAACACTGAAGCTTTCTTT. The J gene is TRBJ1-1, the V gene TRBV19; D is undetermined. The germline gives CDR1 LNHDA, CDR2 SQIVND (reference sequence). Trimming removed 6 bases at V and 1 base at J, with 6 bases between. This CDR3 is 12 amino acids long.

The V call is TRBV7-8, the J call TRBJ1-5; weak D call: TRBD1 (5 bases). The V gene's germline CDR1 is SGHVS and CDR2 FQNEAQ. The CDR3 is 16 amino acids. The V end lost 1 base, the J end lost 0 bases, and 10 bases lay between the germline ends. The CDR3 sequence is CASSLVSGFSNQPQHF. The CDR3 DNA reads as TGTGCCAGCAGCTTAGTGTCAGGGTTTAGCAATCAGCCCCAGCATTTT. The variable domain in full, completed from reference TRBV7-8 and TRBJ1-5, reads GAGVSQSPRYKVAKRGQDVALRCDPISGHVSLFWYQQALGQGPEFLTYFQNEAQLDKSGLPSDRFFAERPEGSVSTLKIQRTQQEDSAVYLCASSLVSGFSNQPQHFGDGTRLSIL.

The CDR3 reads CSVEASGRTDTQYF. In nucleotides, the CDR3 is TGCAGCGTTGAAGCTAGCGGGAGGACAGATACGCAGTATTTT. This chain links TRBV29-1 with TRBJ2-3, with 11 bases identical to TRBD2. The trim removed 1 base at V and 3 bases at J, leaving 0 bases unmatched. The CDR3 covers 14 residues. In germline, CDR1 is SQVTM, CDR2 ANQGSEA.

V gene TRBV11-2 combines with J gene TRBJ1-1; D may be TRBD1 (5 bases). The CDR3 is 14 residues long. V shed 5 bases and J shed 8 bases, with 18 bases lying between them. The V gene's germline CDR1 is SGHAT and CDR2 FQNNGV. The CDR3 reads CASSIQIVGQEAFF. CDR3 sequence (DNA): TGTGCCAGCAGCATCCAAATCGTCGGACAAGAAGCTTTCTTT.